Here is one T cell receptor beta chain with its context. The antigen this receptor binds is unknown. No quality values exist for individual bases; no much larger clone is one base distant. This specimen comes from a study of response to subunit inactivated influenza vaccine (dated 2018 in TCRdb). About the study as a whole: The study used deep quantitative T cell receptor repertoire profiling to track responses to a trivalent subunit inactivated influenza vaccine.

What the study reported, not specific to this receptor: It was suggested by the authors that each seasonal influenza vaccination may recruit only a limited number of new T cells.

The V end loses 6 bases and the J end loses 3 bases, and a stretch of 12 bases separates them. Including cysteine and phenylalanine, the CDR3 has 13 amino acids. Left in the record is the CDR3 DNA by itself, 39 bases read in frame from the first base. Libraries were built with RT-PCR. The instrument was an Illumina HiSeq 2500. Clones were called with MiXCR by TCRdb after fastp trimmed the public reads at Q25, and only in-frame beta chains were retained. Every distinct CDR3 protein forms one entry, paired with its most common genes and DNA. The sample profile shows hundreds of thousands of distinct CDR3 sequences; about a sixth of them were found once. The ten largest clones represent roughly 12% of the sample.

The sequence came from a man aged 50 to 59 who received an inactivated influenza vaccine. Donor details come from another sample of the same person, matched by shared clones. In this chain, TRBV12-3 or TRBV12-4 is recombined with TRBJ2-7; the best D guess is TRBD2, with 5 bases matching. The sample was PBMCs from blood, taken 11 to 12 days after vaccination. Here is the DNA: TGTGCCAGCAGCTTCGGGGAAGACTACGAGCAGTACTTC. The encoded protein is CASSFGEDYEQYF.